A selection of T cell receptor beta chains follows, all from one sample in a study of OX40 agonist ivuxolimab in advanced cancers. Measured with immunoSEQ multiplex PCR; TCRdb has only the in-frame clones, and not every one. Here the sample spans some 45,000 clones, approximately 89% being singletons. Specimen: CD4+ or CD8+ T cells sorted from blood, collected in a trial of the OX40 agonist ivuxolimab. Receptors originate from an adult with an advanced solid tumor such as melanoma, head and neck, liver or kidney cancer. Both conserved end residues are part of each CDR3. Fields, in order: CDR3 length, V gene, clone size, J gene, D gene, CDR3 DNA, CDR3 protein. A D gene is named only where the DNA matches it firmly. Clone size is given for some rows only: seen once, a few or many times, or a class if the clone is expanded.

>16|TRBV9|NA|TRBJ1-1|NA
TGTGCCAGCAGCGTGAGCCGGGGCGATGGTCTCACTGAAGCTTTCTTT
CASSVSRGDGLTEAFF
>15|TRBV7-8|NA|TRBJ1-1|NA
TGTGCCAGCAGCCCATTTTCTTCGGGGGCTTTGGAAGCTTTCTTT
CASSPFSSGALEAFF
>14|TRBV4-3|few|TRBJ1-1|NA
TGCGCCAGCAGCCAAGCGTCTTTTAACACTGAAGCTTTCTTT
CASSQASFNTEAFF
>15|TRBV4-1|NA|TRBJ1-1|NA
TGCGCCAGCAGAACAGGACCTGGTATTTACACTGAAGCTTTCTTT
CASRTGPGIYTEAFF
>15|TRBV9|NA|TRBJ1-4|NA
TGTGCCAGCAGCGGGGGGAGGGACCGGCAAGGAAAACTGTTTTTT
CASSGGRDRQGKLFF
>16|TRBV5-6|NA|TRBJ2-7|NA
TGTGCCAGCAGCTTGATGGGGGCGGGAGACGTCTACGAGCAGTACTTC
CASSLMGAGDVYEQYF
>14|TRBV7-9|NA|TRBJ1-1|NA
TGTGCCAGCAGCTTATCCGTAGAGGGTCTAGGAGCTTTCTTT
CASSLSVEGLGAFF
>12|TRBV18|NA|TRBJ2-7|NA
TGTGCCAGCTCCCTTACGGAATACGAGCAGTACTTC
CASSLTEYEQYF
>15|TRBV5-6|NA|TRBJ1-5|TRBD1
TGTGCCAGCAGCTCGGACAGGCTAGGCAATCAGCCCCAGCATTTT
CASSSDRLGNQPQHF
>13|TRBV28|NA|TRBJ2-5|TRBD2
TGTGCCAGCAGTTTATTTGCGGGGGAAACCCAGTACTTC
CASSLFAGETQYF
>12|TRBV6-5|NA|TRBJ2-7|NA
TGTGCCAGCAGTCACGACAGCTACGAGCAGTACTTC
CASSHDSYEQYF
>15|TRBV14|NA|TRBJ1-4|NA
TGTGCCAGCAGCCAATTCAGGTTAACTAATGAAAAACTGTTTTTT
CASSQFRLTNEKLFF
>14|TRBV19|NA|TRBJ2-2|NA
TGTGCCAGTAGTACTAGGACGAACACCGGGGAGCTGTTTTTT
CASSTRTNTGELFF
>15|TRBV6-5|NA|TRBJ2-7|NA
TGTGCCAGCAGGCGGATTTGGGGGGGCCGTAATGAGCAGTACTTC
CASRRIWGGRNEQYF
>15|TRBV6-6|NA|TRBJ1-3|TRBD1
TGTGCCAGCAGGGGGGGGACAGGGCCGGGCCACACCATATATTTT
CASRGGTGPGHTIYF
>14|TRBV7-8|NA|TRBJ1-2|NA
TGTGCCAGCAGCTTAGAAGGGACTGCCGAAGGCTACACCTTC
CASSLEGTAEGYTF
>15|TRBV5-4|once|TRBJ2-3|TRBD1
TGTGCCAGCGGACTGACAGGGAGCGCTGCAGATACGCAGTATTTT
CASGLTGSAADTQYF
>12|TRBV27|NA|TRBJ2-7|TRBD2
TGTGCCTCAGCGGGGGGGAGGTACGAGCAGTACTTC
CASAGGRYEQYF
>14|TRBV28|NA|TRBJ2-7|TRBD1
TGTGCCAGCAGTTTAGGGACAGGGATCTACGAGCAGTACTTC
CASSLGTGIYEQYF
>15|TRBV6-4|NA|TRBJ2-7|TRBD1
TGTGCCAGCAGTGGGACAGGTCCACTCCATTACGAGCAGTACTTC
CASSGTGPLHYEQYF
>13|TRBV6-1|NA|TRBJ1-2|TRBD1
TGTGCCAGCACTACCACAGGGGATTATGGCTACACCTTC
CASTTTGDYGYTF
>13|TRBV5-4|NA|TRBJ2-1|NA
TGTGCCAGCAGCTTGGTGGTGGGGGATGAGCAGTTCTTC
CASSLVVGDEQFF
>13|TRBV19|NA|TRBJ1-5|NA
TGTGCCAGTAGTTTCACAGGCGGTCAGCCCCAGCATTTT
CASSFTGGQPQHF
>14|TRBV5-6|NA|TRBJ2-7|NA
TGTGCCAGCAGCTTGGCCGGCAGTACCTACGAGCAGTACTTC
CASSLAGSTYEQYF
>15|TRBV4-1|NA|TRBJ2-6|NA
TGCGCCAGCACCCCGAGAGGACCTGGGGCCAACGTCCTGACTTTC
CASTPRGPGANVLTF
>15|TRBV5-1|NA|TRBJ1-1|NA
TGCGCCAGCAGCTTCGCAGGCCCAATGGGCACTGAAGCTTTCTTT
CASSFAGPMGTEAFF
>11|TRBV27|NA|TRBJ1-2|NA
TGTGCCAGCACCGGGGGTGAGGGCTACACCTTC
CASTGGEGYTF
>13|TRBV7-9|NA|TRBJ1-6|NA
TGTGCCAGCAGCCCGTGGATGGGCTCACCCCTCCACTTT
CASSPWMGSPLHF
>15|TRBV7-6|NA|TRBJ1-2|NA
TGTGCCAGCAGCTTAGCTATGGGTTGGGACTATGGCTACACCTTC
CASSLAMGWDYGYTF
>15|TRBV5-6|NA|TRBJ2-7|TRBD1
TGTGCCAGCAGCTTGGAACAGGGGGTCTCCTACGAGCAGTACTTC
CASSLEQGVSYEQYF
>14|TRBV4-1|NA|TRBJ2-5|NA
TGCGCCAGCAGCCTTCGACTAGTTCAAGAGACCCAGTACTTC
CASSLRLVQETQYF
>12|TRBV11-3|NA|TRBJ2-7|NA
TGTGCCAGCAGCTTAAACCGTTACGAGCAGTACTTC
CASSLNRYEQYF
>14|TRBV7-8|NA|TRBJ1-1|NA
TGTGCCAGCAGCCCCGCCCATGGGAACACTGAAGCTTTCTTT
CASSPAHGNTEAFF
>15|TRBV4-1|NA|TRBJ1-2|TRBD1
TGCGCCAGCAGCCAAGAAGGGGGCAGTAGGTATGGCTACACCTTC
CASSQEGGSRYGYTF
>16|TRBV5-4|NA|TRBJ1-6|TRBD1
TGTGCCAGCAGCTTGGTTAGCGGGACAGTATATTCACCCCTCCACTTT
CASSLVSGTVYSPLHF
>12|TRBV14|few|TRBJ1-1|NA
TGTGCCAGCAGCCTCGGGGCCGTGAAAGCTTTCTTT
CASSLGAVKAFF
>22|TRBV21-1|NA|TRBJ2-6|NA
TGTGCCAGCAGCAAAGCGCGGGGACAGGGGGCTAAATCCCTGACGGGGGCCAACGTCCTGACTTTC
CASSKARGQGAKSLTGANVLTF
>11|TRBV9|NA|TRBJ1-2|NA
TGTGCCAGCAGCGGAGCTGGGGACCCTTCCTTC
CASSGAGDPSF
>15|TRBV27|NA|TRBJ2-7|NA
TGTGCCAGCAGTTTATCGCCAGGGGTCTCCTACGAGCAGTACTTC
CASSLSPGVSYEQYF
>14|TRBV10-2|NA|TRBJ2-2|NA
TGCGCCAGCACCTTTACCCAGGGCACCGGGGAGCTGTTTTTT
CASTFTQGTGELFF
>15|TRBV11-2|NA|TRBJ2-1|NA
TGTGCCAGCAGCCCCTGGGGGGGCGGGTACAATGAGCAGTTCTTC
CASSPWGGGYNEQFF
>14|TRBV27|NA|TRBJ2-7|NA
TGTGCCAGCAGTTTAGACCCGGGCCCCTACGAGCAGTACTTC
CASSLDPGPYEQYF
>14|TRBV11-2|once|TRBJ1-3|NA
TGTGCCAGCAGCTTAGCCCAGCGCACAAACACCATATATTTT
CASSLAQRTNTIYF
>14|TRBV4-1|NA|TRBJ2-7|NA
TGCGCCAGCAGCCAAGGGGAGGCCTCCTACGAGCAGTACTTC
CASSQGEASYEQYF
>14|TRBV29-1|once|TRBJ2-2|NA
TGCAGCGCCCCCGTGGGGAGTAGCACCGGGGAGCTGTTTTTT
CSAPVGSSTGELFF